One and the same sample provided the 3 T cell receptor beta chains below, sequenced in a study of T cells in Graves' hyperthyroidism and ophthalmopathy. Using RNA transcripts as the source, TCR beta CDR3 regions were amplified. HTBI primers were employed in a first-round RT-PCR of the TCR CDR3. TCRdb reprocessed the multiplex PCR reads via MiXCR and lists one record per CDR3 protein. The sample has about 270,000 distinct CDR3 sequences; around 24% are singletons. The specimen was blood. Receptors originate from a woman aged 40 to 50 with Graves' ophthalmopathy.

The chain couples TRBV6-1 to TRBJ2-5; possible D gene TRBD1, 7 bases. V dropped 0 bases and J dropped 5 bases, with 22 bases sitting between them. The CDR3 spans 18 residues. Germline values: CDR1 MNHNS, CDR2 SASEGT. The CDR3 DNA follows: TGTGCCAGCAGTGAAGCGCGGGCGGGCAGGGGGGATAGGGAGACCCAGTACTTC. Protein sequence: CASSEARAGRGDRETQYF.

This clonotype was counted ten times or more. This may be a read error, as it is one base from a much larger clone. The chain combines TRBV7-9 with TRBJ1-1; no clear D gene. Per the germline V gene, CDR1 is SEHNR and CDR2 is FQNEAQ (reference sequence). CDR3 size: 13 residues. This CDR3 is CAGSSQTNTEAFF. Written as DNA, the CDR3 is TGTGCCGGCAGCTCACAGACGAACACTGAAGCTTTCTTT.

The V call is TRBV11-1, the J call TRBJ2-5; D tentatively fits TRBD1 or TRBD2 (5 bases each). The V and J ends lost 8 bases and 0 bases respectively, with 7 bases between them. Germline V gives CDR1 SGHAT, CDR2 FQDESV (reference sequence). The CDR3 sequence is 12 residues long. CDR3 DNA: TGTGCCAGCGAGGGGTACCAAGAGACCCAGTACTTC. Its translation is CASEGYQETQYF.